This is a list of T cell receptor beta chains from one sample in a study of tumor-infiltrating lymphocytes in primary liver carcinoma. TCRdb passed the multiplex PCR reads through MiXCR, listing each CDR3 protein once. Of around 120,000 distinct CDR3 sequences in the sample, approximately 71% were seen once. The sequenced sample consisted of tumor-adjacent normal liver tissue. These receptors all come from an older woman with primary liver carcinoma and hepatitis B virus infection. The CDR3 runs from the conserved cysteine through the conserved F or W. Fields, in order: clone size, J gene, D gene, V gene, CDR3 protein, CDR3 DNA. D genes are given only for firm matches. Clone size is not always given. Where it is, it says once, few, many or a class for expanded clones.

size: -; J: TRBJ1-5; D: -; V: TRBV6-2/TRBV6-3; CDR3: CASSWGCNQPQHF; DNA: TGTGCCAGCAGCTGGGGGTGCAATCAACCCCAGCATTTT
size: -; J: TRBJ2-2; D: TRBD1; V: TRBV29-1; CDR3: CSSRTGGTGELFF; DNA: TGCAGCTCTCGGACAGGTGGGACCGGGGAGCTGTTTTTT
size: -; J: TRBJ1-1; D: TRBD1; V: TRBV5-1; CDR3: CASNFWKGRGQGTEAFF; DNA: TGCGCCAGCAACTTCTGGAAAGGCAGGGGGCAAGGAACTGAAGCTTTCTTT
size: many; J: TRBJ1-2; D: -; V: TRBV28; CDR3: CASSLQGRGYTF; DNA: TGTGCCAGCAGTTTACAGGGACGCGGCTACACCTTC
size: -; J: TRBJ2-2; D: -; V: TRBV10-3; CDR3: CAISESLYSSRRRDTGELFF; DNA: TGTGCCATCAGTGAGTCCCTTTACAGCAGCCGACGGCGGGACACCGGGGAGCTGTTTTTT
size: few; J: TRBJ2-5; D: -; V: TRBV29-1; CDR3: CSVEGSANETQYF; DNA: TGCAGCGTTGAAGGGTCCGCAAATGAGACCCAGTACTTC
size: -; J: TRBJ1-1; D: -; V: TRBV5-1; CDR3: CASIPTGTTEAFF; DNA: TGCGCCAGCATCCCAACAGGGACCACTGAAGCTTTCTTC
size: medium-sized; J: TRBJ2-3; D: -; V: TRBV11-2; CDR3: CASSLDRDTQYF; DNA: TGTGCCAGCAGCTTAGATAGGGATACGCAGTATTTT
size: -; J: TRBJ2-1; D: -; V: TRBV11-2; CDR3: CTSSPGSRHREQFF; DNA: TGTACCAGCAGTCCGGGCTCGAGGCATAGGGAGCAGTTCTTC
size: -; J: TRBJ1-1; D: -; V: TRBV6-2/TRBV6-3; CDR3: CARSRSAEAFF; DNA: TGTGCCAGGAGTCGGAGTGCTGAAGCTTTCTTT
size: -; J: TRBJ2-3; D: -; V: TRBV7-9; CDR3: CASSRADTQYF; DNA: TGTGCCAGCAGCCGCGCAGATACGCAGTATTTT
size: once; J: TRBJ2-1; D: TRBD2; V: TRBV6-6; CDR3: CASTHSSGGPNEQFF; DNA: TGTGCCAGCACCCACAGCTCGGGGGGGCCCAATGAGCAGTTCTTC
size: -; J: TRBJ2-1; D: TRBD2; V: TRBV12-3/TRBV12-4; CDR3: CAIPGLAGDEQLF; DNA: TGTGCCATTCCGGGACTAGCGGGGGATGAGCAGCTCTTC
size: -; J: TRBJ2-7; D: TRBD2; V: TRBV11-2; CDR3: CTSSPPSGTSEQYF; DNA: TGTACCAGCAGTCCCCCTTCAGGGACTAGCGAGCAGTACTTC
size: -; J: TRBJ1-5; D: -; V: TRBV11-1; CDR3: CAGSSGQGNQPQHF; DNA: TGTGCCGGCAGCTCGGGACAAGGGAACCAGCCCCAGCATTTT
size: -; J: TRBJ1-4; D: TRBD1; V: TRBV15; CDR3: CATSNSRTGVEKLFF; DNA: TGTGCCACCAGTAACTCCCGGACAGGGGTGGAAAAACTGTTTTTT
size: -; J: TRBJ1-2; D: -; V: TRBV11-2; CDR3: CASGLNPIRALRYGYTF; DNA: TGTGCCAGCGGCTTAAATCCGATCAGGGCGCTGCGATATGGCTACACCTTC
size: many; J: TRBJ1-1; D: -; V: TRBV28; CDR3: CASSLIGPTEAFF; DNA: TGTGCCAGCAGTTTAATAGGGCCCACTGAAGCTTTCTTT
size: few; J: TRBJ2-1; D: TRBD1; V: TRBV7-9; CDR3: CASSVRDRVMHNEQFF; DNA: TGTGCCAGCAGCGTCCGGGACAGGGTGATGCACAATGAGCAGTTCTTC
size: -; J: TRBJ2-5; D: TRBD1; V: TRBV10-3; CDR3: CAISESGTGGRETQYF; DNA: TGTGCCATCAGTGAGTCCGGGACAGGAGGCCGAGAGACCCAGTACTTC
size: -; J: TRBJ2-7; D: TRBD2; V: TRBV11-2; CDR3: CVSSRIAGVGEQYF; DNA: TGTGTCAGCAGCCGAATAGCGGGAGTGGGCGAGCAGTACTTC
size: -; J: TRBJ2-7; D: -; V: TRBV10-3; CDR3: CTISETILGGSYEQYF; DNA: TGTACCATCAGTGAGACGATCCTCGGGGGTTCCTACGAGCAGTACTTC
size: -; J: TRBJ1-1; D: -; V: TRBV7-9; CDR3: CASRRTANTEAFF; DNA: TGTGCCAGCAGACGGACAGCTAACACTGAAGCTTTCTTT
size: -; J: TRBJ1-2; D: -; V: TRBV29-1; CDR3: CSVPPGDGAGGYTF; DNA: TGCAGCGTCCCCCCCGGGGACGGGGCTGGTGGCTACACCTTC
size: once; J: TRBJ2-1; D: -; V: TRBV29-1; CDR3: CSVNARNTINNEQFF; DNA: TGCAGCGTAAACGCGAGAAACACTATAAACAATGAGCAGTTCTTC
size: -; J: TRBJ2-7; D: -; V: TRBV5-1; CDR3: CASGLLGGLEQYF; DNA: TGTGCCAGCGGCCTCTTGGGGGGTTTGGAGCAGTACTTC
size: -; J: TRBJ2-2; D: TRBD2; V: TRBV12-3/TRBV12-4; CDR3: CASSRGQAGGRYAGELFF; DNA: TGTGCAAGCAGTAGGGGACAAGCGGGAGGCCGTTATGCCGGGGAGCTGTTTTTT
size: many; J: TRBJ2-2; D: -; V: TRBV4-1; CDR3: CASSQVDMGFPTGELFF; DNA: TGCGCCAGCAGCCAAGTAGACATGGGATTTCCGACCGGGGAGCTGTTTTTT
size: -; J: TRBJ2-7; D: TRBD1; V: TRBV7-9; CDR3: CDGSPWDQGADYEQYF; DNA: TGTGACGGCAGCCCCTGGGATCAGGGGGCGGACTACGAGCAATACTTC
size: many; J: TRBJ2-1; D: -; V: TRBV6-1; CDR3: CASRGSGAYNEQFF; DNA: TGTGCCAGCAGGGGGTCAGGAGCCTACAATGAGCAGTTCTTC
size: -; J: TRBJ2-3; D: -; V: TRBV11-3; CDR3: CVSSLRTTTDAQYF; DNA: TGTGTCAGCAGCTTAAGGACAACCACAGATGCACAGTATTTT
size: -; J: TRBJ2-7; D: -; V: TRBV29-1; CDR3: CSVKTGSQYEQYF; DNA: TGCAGCGTCAAAACCGGGTCTCAGTACGAGCAGTACTTC
size: many; J: TRBJ2-2; D: -; V: TRBV28; CDR3: CASSLYRTGPGELFF; DNA: TGTGCCAGCAGTCTCTACCGGACTGGCCCCGGGGAGCTGTTTTTT
size: medium-sized; J: TRBJ1-1; D: -; V: TRBV11-2; CDR3: CASSLGANTEAFF; DNA: TGTGCCAGCAGCTTAGGGGCGAACACTGAAGCTTTCTTT
size: -; J: TRBJ2-3; D: -; V: TRBV6-5; CDR3: CATGAGGVTDTQYF; DNA: TGTGCCACTGGAGCTGGCGGGGTCACAGATACGCAGTATTTT
size: medium-sized; J: TRBJ2-7; D: TRBD2; V: TRBV11-2; CDR3: CASSLTSRSYEQYF; DNA: TGTGCCAGCAGCTTGACTAGCAGGAGTTACGAGCAGTACTTC
size: many; J: TRBJ2-1; D: -; V: TRBV5-6; CDR3: CASSPAQYNEQFF; DNA: TGTGCCAGCAGCCCAGCACAGTACAATGAGCAGTTCTTC
size: -; J: TRBJ2-7; D: -; V: TRBV4-1; CDR3: CVSSHSVVKRDEQYF; DNA: TGCGTCAGCAGTCACTCGGTAGTTAAGAGGGACGAGCAGTACTTC
size: -; J: TRBJ2-2; D: TRBD2; V: TRBV11-2; CDR3: CASSLMLAGPGELFF; DNA: TGTGCCAGCAGCTTAATGCTAGCGGGACCCGGGGAGCTGTTTTTT
size: many; J: TRBJ1-1; D: -; V: TRBV2; CDR3: CASSVLSQGTEAFF; DNA: TGTGCCAGCAGTGTACTAAGTCAGGGCACTGAAGCTTTCTTT
size: -; J: TRBJ2-5; D: -; V: TRBV29-1; CDR3: CSVYLLALTETQYF; DNA: TGTAGCGTTTATCTTCTAGCGCTCACAGAGACCCAGTACTTC
size: -; J: TRBJ2-2; D: -; V: TRBV11-2; CDR3: CASSLGPQGSGAASGELFF; DNA: TGTGCCAGCAGCTTGGGCCCCCAGGGCAGTGGGGCGGCCTCCGGGGAGCTGTTTTTT
size: medium-sized; J: TRBJ2-1; D: TRBD2; V: TRBV11-2; CDR3: CASSTPGLAELKQFF; DNA: TGTGCCAGCAGCACCCCGGGACTAGCGGAATTAAAGCAGTTCTTC
size: many; J: TRBJ2-2; D: -; V: TRBV5-1; CDR3: CASTGNTGELFF; DNA: TGCGCCAGCACCGGGAACACCGGGGAGCTGTTTTTT
size: -; J: TRBJ2-7; D: -; V: TRBV28; CDR3: CASSRTSYEQYF; DNA: TGTGCCAGTAGCCGGACAAGCTACGAGCAGTACTTC
size: -; J: TRBJ1-1; D: -; V: TRBV28; CDR3: CANSSKWGPRTSSFF; DNA: TGTGCCAACAGCTCCAAGTGGGGACCGCGCACCTCGTCTTTCTTT
size: many; J: TRBJ2-1; D: -; V: TRBV29-1; CDR3: CSVRPRGTYNEQFF; DNA: TGCAGCGTCCGCCCACGAGGCACCTACAATGAGCAGTTCTTC